These T cell receptor beta chains were read from a single sample in a study of control samples from healthy donors and cancer patients. Clones were sequenced by immunoSEQ multiplex PCR, and TCRdb holds only the in-frame ones, with some missing. The sample records about 70,000 clones, roughly 82% being singletons. The source material was PBMCs. Receptors were obtained from a woman in her forties or fifties with lung cancer. Both conserved end residues are part of each CDR3. Rows may omit the clone size; those that give it use once, few, many or a size class.

CASSLGADRGRYEQYF | TRBJ2-7 | NA | TRBV5-1
CASSGRDPYNEQFF | TRBJ2-1 | NA | TRBV5-1
CASSLRPKTGDALNTEAFF | TRBJ1-1 | NA | TRBV5-1
CASSLELAWSYNEQFF | TRBJ2-1 | NA | TRBV5-5
CASSLAAGGDYGYTF | TRBJ1-2 | few | TRBV7-9
CASRWGTGVNSPLHF | TRBJ1-6 | NA | TRBV28
CAWGNEEEKLFF | TRBJ1-4 | few | TRBV30
CASSSGLALNHEQYF | TRBJ2-7 | once | TRBV4-1
CASSLYWNTGELFF | TRBJ2-2 | many | TRBV4-1
CASTGTGVSYEQYF | TRBJ2-7 | NA | TRBV18
CASSPGGQLQETQYF | TRBJ2-5 | NA | TRBV4-1
CASSFKDRSRWGNQPQHF | TRBJ1-5 | once | TRBV28
CASSTQGAASTEAFF | TRBJ1-1 | NA | TRBV6-2/TRBV6-3
CASSGAYEQYF | TRBJ2-7 | NA | TRBV28
CASSPTSGGWHEQYF | TRBJ2-7 | NA | TRBV7-2
CAISESTQGAAGNTIYF | TRBJ1-3 | NA | TRBV10-3
CASSYTITSPLHF | TRBJ1-6 | NA | TRBV7-8
CASSLGFGAAMGETQYF | TRBJ2-5 | once | TRBV7-2
CASSSPFDGNLNYGYTF | TRBJ1-2 | NA | TRBV6-2/TRBV6-3
CASSPPGQAHYGYTF | TRBJ1-2 | NA | TRBV18
CASSYLGQGTEAFF | TRBJ1-1 | NA | TRBV5-6
CASSQSGLAAYEQYF | TRBJ2-7 | few | TRBV27
CSVEGGPSGSYNEQFF | TRBJ2-1 | NA | TRBV29-1